Shown below are 21 T cell receptor beta chains from a single sample sequenced in a study of naive and memory T cell subsets. An equimolar mix of two oligonucleotides served as the beta constant-region primer for TRBC1 and TRBC2. Four rounds of PCR amplified the ligated cDNA using nested alpha and beta constant-region primers plus SP2. TCRdb reanalysed the UMI-ligation and nested PCR reads using MiXCR and keeps one entry per CDR3 protein. The repertoire includes some 80,000 distinct CDR3 sequences, over 8.5% of them detected once, and approximately 1.1% sits in the top ten. Sample: naive CD8+ T cells from blood. Every receptor here comes from a human donor in good health.

This clonotype was counted between two and nine times. This chain joins TRBV7-2 and TRBJ1-1; 8 bases line up with TRBD1. There are 17 residues in the CDR3. Germline values: CDR1 SGHTA, CDR2 FQGNSA. Unmatched junction bases numbered 11, after V lost 5 bases and J lost 0 bases. In nucleotides, the CDR3 is TGTGCCAGCAGCCCCTGGACAGGGTTGTCCATGAACACTGAAGCTTTCTTT. As protein: CASSPWTGLSMNTEAFF.

This clonotype was picked up a small number of times. The rearrangement uses TRBV5-4 and TRBJ2-1; D perhaps matches TRBD1 (5 bases). CDR1 and CDR2 from the germline V gene are SGHNT and YYREEE (reference sequence). The CDR3 runs 12 residues. V lost 4 bases and J 7 bases, leaving 9 bases between the germline ends. The CDR3 sequence: CASSPGMNEQFF. The CDR3 DNA reads TGTGCCAGCAGCCCAGGGATGAATGAGCAGTTCTTC.

At least ten counts were recorded for this clonotype. J is TRBJ2-7 and V is TRBV4-1; TRBD2 aligns across 8 bases. Looked up from germline, CDR1 is MGHRA and CDR2 is YSYEKL. V was clipped by 0 bases and J by 3 bases; unmatched bases: 7. This CDR3 is built from 16 residues. CDR3 sequence reads: CASSQEWVAGYYEQYF. DNA of the CDR3: TGCGCCAGCAGCCAAGAGTGGGTAGCGGGGTACTACGAGCAGTACTTC.

This clonotype was picked up many times. V usage is TRBV5-4 and J usage is TRBJ2-1; D is ambiguous. Germline values: CDR1 SGHNT, CDR2 YYREEE (reference sequence). CDR3 length: 12 residues. The germline V and J ends were trimmed by 3 bases and 5 bases, with 6 bases remaining between them. CDR3 amino acids: CASSWAHNEQFF. The CDR3 region has the DNA TGTGCCAGCAGCTGGGCACACAATGAGCAGTTCTTC.

This clonotype was seen at least ten times. The J gene is TRBJ2-3, the V gene TRBV3-1; 8 bases align to TRBD1. This CDR3 has 15 amino acids. Germline CDR1 and CDR2: LGHDT and YNNKEL (reference sequence). The trim removed 4 bases at V and 0 bases at J, leaving 3 bases unmatched. The chain's CDR3 is CASSPGQASTDTQYF. CDR3 in DNA: TGTGCCAGCAGCCCGGGACAGGCTAGCACAGATACGCAGTATTTT.

This clonotype was counted ten times or more. V gene TRBV19 combines with J gene TRBJ2-1, with D possibly TRBD1 on 6 matching bases. Germline loops: CDR1 LNHDA, CDR2 SQIVND (reference sequence). This CDR3 contains 13 residues. V was clipped by 6 bases and J by 4 bases, with 10 bases between them. CDR3: CASSPRGYNEQFF. CDR3 coding DNA: TGTGCCAGTAGCCCCAGGGGATACAATGAGCAGTTCTTC.

The chain joins TRBV20-1 to TRBJ2-5; TRBD2 is a possible D gene (5 bases). The V end lost 6 bases, the J end lost 4 bases, and 21 bases lay between the germline ends. The CDR3 consists of 15 residues. The V gene's germline CDR1 is DFQATT and CDR2 SNEGSKA (reference sequence). CDR3 sequence: CSAAQVLRALETQYF. The CDR3 nucleotides read TGCAGTGCAGCTCAAGTTTTGCGGGCACTAGAGACCCAGTACTTC.

There are a few counts of this clonotype. This chain links TRBV7-8 with TRBJ2-3; D might be TRBD2 (5 bases). With 6 bases removed from V and 2 bases from J, the gap between germline ends came to 15 bases. CDR3 length equals 15 residues. Looked up from germline, CDR1 is SGHVS and CDR2 is FQNEAQ. CDR3 in amino acids: CASSPPGSLTDTQYF. CDR3 DNA: TGTGCCAGCAGTCCGCCGGGATCGCTCACAGATACGCAGTATTTT.

The V call is TRBV10-3, the J call TRBJ1-5; the match to TRBD1 covers 7 bases. Germline loops: CDR1 ENHRY, CDR2 SYGVKD. Germline trimming cut 2 bases from V and 4 bases from J; bases unmatched to any gene: 5. The CDR3 covers 15 residues. The CDR3 bases are TGTGCCATCAGTGAGACAGGGGCCGAGAATCAGCCCCAGCATTTT. Amino acid sequence: CAISETGAENQPQHF.

There are many counts of this clonotype. The V call is TRBV4-1, the J call TRBJ1-5; D is perhaps TRBD1 (5 bases). The CDR3 sequence is 15 residues long. Germline CDR1 is MGHRA and CDR2 is YSYEKL. The V gene lost 4 bases and the J gene lost 2 bases, with 12 bases spanning the gap. Written as DNA, the CDR3 is TGCGCCAGCAGCCGGGCGCGGGGGGGCAATCAGCCCCAGCATTTT. It specifies CASSRARGGNQPQHF.

This clonotype was observed a handful of times. The chain employs TRBV12-3 or TRBV12-4 and TRBJ2-2, with a weak D call TRBD2 (7 bases). This CDR3 spans 15 amino acids. V was cut by 2 bases and J by 3 bases, with 10 bases left in between. As DNA, the CDR3 is TGTGCCAGCAGTTTAACGGGGGGCTACACCGGGGAGCTGTTTTTT. This gives the protein CASSLTGGYTGELFF.

This clonotype was picked up many times. CDR3 region: CASSQGLAGYEQFF. CDR3 DNA sequence: TGCGCCAGCAGCCAAGGACTAGCGGGATATGAGCAGTTCTTC. The gene calls are TRBV4-1 and TRBJ2-1, with 11 bases identical to TRBD2. The germline V gene has CDR1 MGHRA and CDR2 YSYEKL. The CDR3 sequence is 14 residues long. V gave up 1 base and J gave up 8 bases; unmatched junction bases: 1.

The CDR3 loop reads CASSVGTRSNEQFF. The CDR3 DNA is TGTGCCAGCAGCGTCGGAACTAGATCGAATGAGCAGTTCTTC. The chain uses TRBV9 and TRBJ2-1, with a possible D match to TRBD2 (5 bases). Trimming took 2 bases from V and 7 from J, leaving 13 bases between them. CDR3 size: 14 residues. Germline V gives CDR1 SGDLS, CDR2 YYNGEE.

V usage is TRBV7-9 and J usage is TRBJ2-5; TRBD2 matches at 11 bases. V lost 2 bases to trimming and J lost 4 bases; unmatched junction nucleotides: 3. Germline V gene lookup returns CDR1 SEHNR and CDR2 FQNEAQ (reference sequence). The CDR3 is 15 amino acids. The CDR3 protein is CASSLPLAGVETQYF. CDR3 DNA sequence: TGTGCCAGCAGCTTACCACTAGCGGGAGTAGAGACCCAGTACTTC.

The chain links TRBV7-9 to TRBJ2-7; possibly TRBD2 for D (6 bases). The CDR3 is 13 amino acids. Between the trimmed V and J ends, which lost 4 bases and 3 bases, there was a span of 10 bases. Per germline, CDR1 SEHNR and CDR2 FQNEAQ (reference sequence). The CDR3 sequence is CASSSVGGYEQYF. CDR3 DNA: TGTGCCAGCAGCTCCGTCGGGGGCTACGAGCAGTACTTC. Filled out from reference TRBV7-9 and TRBJ2-7, the complete variable domain reads DTGVSQNPRHKITKRGQNVTFRCDPISEHNRLYWYRQTLGQGPEFLTYFQNEAQLEKSRLLSDRFSAERPKGSFSTLEIQRTEQGDSAMYLCASSSVGGYEQYFGPGTRLTVT.

The chain has TRBV27 and TRBJ2-5; 13 nucleotides align to TRBD2. V was pared by 5 bases and J by 5 bases, with 8 bases of the junction left unmatched. There are 16 residues in the CDR3. Germline V gene data show CDR1 as MNHEY and CDR2 as SMNVEV (reference sequence). CDR3 sequence: CASSLEGTSGMETQYF. CDR3 nucleotides: TGTGCCAGCAGTCTAGAAGGGACTAGCGGGATGGAGACCCAGTACTTC.

This clonotype was seen more than once but under ten times. The J gene is TRBJ1-2, the V gene TRBV29-1; D possibly corresponds to TRBD1 (5 bases). Germline CDR1 and CDR2: SQVTM and ANQGSEA. V lost 0 bases to trimming and J lost 8 bases, with 13 bases between them. This CDR3 has 13 residues. Written as DNA, the CDR3 is TGCAGCGTTGAAGAGGGCGGGGACGGCGGCTACACCTTC. Translated, it gives CSVEEGGDGGYTF.

The chain links TRBV11-2 to TRBJ1-1, with D unclear. The CDR3 sequence is 14 residues long. Trimming pared 5 bases from V and 1 base from J, leaving 11 bases between. Germline V gives CDR1 SGHAT, CDR2 FQNNGV. The CDR3 protein is CASSQVAGNTEAFF. The CDR3 bases are TGTGCCAGCAGCCAGGTGGCAGGGAACACTGAAGCTTTCTTT.

There are a few counts of this clonotype. J is TRBJ1-2 and V is TRBV7-9; tentative D call: TRBD1 (5 bases). CDR1 is SEHNR, CDR2 FQNEAQ, per germline (reference sequence). The CDR3 is 16 amino acids. V gave up 8 bases and J gave up 8 bases, with 27 bases separating them. As DNA, the CDR3 is TGTGCCAGCGCCACCGGTCGATCCGGGGGTAGGGAGGGCTACACCTTC. It is translated as CASATGRSGGREGYTF.

This clonotype showed up just a few times. The V call is TRBV29-1, the J call TRBJ1-5, with D possibly matching TRBD1 (6 bases). The CDR3 extends over 15 amino acids. V was trimmed by 5 bases and J by 0 bases, leaving 14 bases between them. The germline V gene has CDR1 SQVTM and CDR2 ANQGSEA. CDR3 bases: TGCAGCGTTCGTACGGGACATAATAGCAATCAGCCCCAGCATTTT. It is translated as CSVRTGHNSNQPQHF.

There are many counts of this clonotype. The chain has TRBV20-1 and TRBJ2-7; TRBD1 agrees at 8 bases. The length of the CDR3 is 13 residues. The junction had 7 bases not matched to a gene; V was cut back by 5 bases and J by 4 bases. The germline V gene encodes CDR1 DFQATT and CDR2 SNEGSKA (reference sequence). For the CDR3, the DNA is TGCAGTGCTCTCTCGGGACAGGCTTACGAGCAGTACTTC. Protein sequence: CSALSGQAYEQYF.